What follows are 22 T cell receptor beta chains derived from one specimen sequenced in a study of T cell responses to AZD1222 COVID-19 vaccine. TCRdb's copy holds only in-frame clones and misses some; the assay was immunoSEQ multiplex PCR. Of about 100,000 clones in the sample, about 88% were seen once. The material sequenced was peripheral blood, taken on day 0 of AZD1222 vaccination. The source of these receptors is an adult in good health.

V is TRBV28 and J is TRBJ1-5, with D tentatively TRBD1 (6 bases). The CDR3 sequence is 17 residues long. The germline CDR1 and CDR2 sequences are MDHEN and SYDVKM. V lost 7 bases and J 2 bases, leaving 21 bases between the germline ends. The CDR3 nucleotides read TGTGCCAGCAACCGGGACACACTACCTTTAGGCAATCAGCCCCAGCATTTT. Residues: CASNRDTLPLGNQPQHF.

The chain couples TRBV28 to TRBJ1-2, with D unclear. The CDR3 spans 12 residues. Germline V gene sequence: CDR1 MDHEN, CDR2 SYDVKM. V was shortened by 6 bases and J by 5 bases, with 10 bases between the two germline ends. CDR3 sequence (DNA): TGTGCCAGCAGCCGGATCGCTTATGGCTACACCTTC. It is translated as CASSRIAYGYTF.

The rearrangement joins TRBV19 to TRBJ2-3; D is ambiguous. Per germline, CDR1 LNHDA and CDR2 SQIVND (reference sequence). The CDR3 spans 11 residues. Trimming took off 7 bases at V and 6 bases at J, with 8 bases between the two ends. As DNA, the CDR3 is TGTGCCAGTACTTCTAGGGATACGCAGTATTTT. It codes for CASTSRDTQYF.

The V call is TRBV19, the J call TRBJ1-5; a weak D match, TRBD1 (5 bases). Trimming removed 7 bases from V and 6 bases from J, with 13 bases in between. Germline CDR1 and CDR2: LNHDA and SQIVND (reference sequence). CDR3 size: 13 residues. The CDR3 is CASTDRGAQPQHF. CDR3 sequence (DNA): TGTGCCAGTACTGACAGAGGGGCTCAGCCCCAGCATTTT.

The chain carries TRBV5-6 and TRBJ1-2; D is possibly TRBD1 (5 bases). The CDR3 extends over 14 amino acids. Germline-derived CDR1 and CDR2 are SGHDT and YYEEEE. The V end was cut by 2 bases, the J end by 3 bases, with 11 bases between. CDR3 sequence (DNA): TGTGCCAGCAGCTTTGGGGGACCAGACTATGGCTACACCTTC. It is translated as CASSFGGPDYGYTF.

The chain couples TRBV5-1 to TRBJ1-2; TRBD1 agrees at 10 bases. After removal of 3 bases from V and 4 bases from J, the junction contained 9 bases not matched to a gene. CDR1 is SGHRS, CDR2 YFSETQ, per germline. This CDR3 is built from 16 residues. The CDR3: CASSSGQGDVRYGYTF. CDR3 nucleotide sequence: TGCGCCAGCAGCTCCGGACAGGGGGATGTGCGCTATGGCTACACCTTC. The whole variable domain, filled in from reference TRBV5-1 and TRBJ1-2, reads KAGVTQTPRYLIKTRGQQVTLSCSPISGHRSVSWYQQTPGQGLQFLFEYFSETQRNKGNFPGRFSGRQFSNSRSEMNVSTLELGDSALYLCASSSGQGDVRYGYTFGSGTRLTVV.

This clone occurred once. The chain links TRBV13 to TRBJ1-5, with D hard to call. With 5 bases removed from V and 10 bases from J, the gap between germline ends came to 18 bases. The CDR3 spans 14 residues. Germline CDR1 PRHDT, CDR2 FYEKMQ (reference sequence). CDR3 amino acids: CASSPKGHPSPQHF. The CDR3 region has the DNA TGTGCCAGCAGCCCGAAGGGCCACCCTTCACCCCAGCATTTT.

The rearrangement joins TRBV19 to TRBJ1-5; D is unresolved. The CDR3 extends over 12 amino acids. Per germline, CDR1 LNHDA and CDR2 SQIVND (reference sequence). Trimming stripped 5 bases from V and 10 bases from J, with 12 bases between. CDR3 in DNA: TGTGCCAGTAGTCCTCGGAGAGAACCCCAGCATTTT. As protein: CASSPRREPQHF.

The genes are TRBV7-2 and TRBJ1-5; D is undetermined. Looked up from germline, CDR1 is SGHTA and CDR2 is FQGNSA. V dropped 1 base and J dropped 8 bases, with 9 bases sitting between them. CDR3 length: 13 residues. The chain's CDR3 is CASSLEVLEPQHF. The CDR3 coding sequence is TGTGCCAGCAGCTTAGAGGTTTTGGAGCCCCAGCATTTT.

The chain has TRBV25-1 and TRBJ1-1, with D tentatively TRBD1 (5 bases). The CDR3 loop spans 14 amino acids. Looked up from germline, CDR1 is MGHDK and CDR2 is SYGVNS. The V end was cut by 0 bases, the J end by 4 bases, with 9 bases between. As DNA, the CDR3 is TGTGCCAGCAGTGAATATTTGGGGCGCACTGAAGCTTTCTTT. Its protein product is CASSEYLGRTEAFF.

This chain connects TRBV5-1 to TRBJ1-1; the match to TRBD1 covers 8 bases. This CDR3 has 13 residues. V was pared by 2 bases and J by 4 bases, with 1 base of the junction left unmatched. The germline V gene has CDR1 SGHRS and CDR2 YFSETQ. The CDR3 loop reads CASSFQGATEAFF. The CDR3 DNA sequence: TGCGCCAGCAGCTTCCAGGGGGCCACTGAAGCTTTCTTT.

The chain combines TRBV6-4 with TRBJ1-6; D is uncertain. With 2 bases removed from V and 5 bases from J, the gap between germline ends came to 4 bases. The germline gives CDR1 MRHNA, CDR2 SNTAGT. This CDR3 spans 13 amino acids. CDR3 DNA sequence: TGTGCCAGCAGTGACGGTGATAATTCACCCCTCCACTTT. Its translation is CASSDGDNSPLHF.

The rearrangement links TRBV18 to TRBJ1-3; 8 positions agree with TRBD1. The J segment lost 4 bases and the V segment lost 6 bases, leaving 8 bases of the junction unmatched. This CDR3 region has 15 residues. The V gene's germline CDR1 is KGHSH and CDR2 LQKENI. The CDR3 region has the DNA TGTGCCAGCTCCCCGACGGGACAGGCAGGAAACACCATATATTTT. As protein: CASSPTGQAGNTIYF.

The rearrangement uses TRBV4-1 and TRBJ2-5; TRBD2 is a possible D gene (8 bases). This CDR3 is built from 17 residues. Trimming pared 1 base from V and 7 bases from J, leaving 22 bases between. CDR1 and CDR2 from the germline V gene are MGHRA and YSYEKL. The CDR3 here is CASSQAGGQGGAGTQYF. As DNA, the CDR3 is TGCGCCAGCAGCCAAGCGGGAGGGCAAGGGGGCGCGGGGACCCAGTACTTC.

The gene calls are TRBV6-5 and TRBJ1-1, with TRBD1 matching 9 bases. The ends lost 11 bases at V and 4 bases at J; junction bases unmatched: 8. Germline CDR1 is MNHEY and CDR2 is SVGAGI. This CDR3 spans 13 amino acids. This CDR3 is CAAQGALPTEAFF. The CDR3 DNA sequence: TGTGCCGCACAGGGGGCGCTTCCCACTGAAGCTTTCTTT.

This clone has more than one count but fewer than ten. This chain uses TRBV12-3 or TRBV12-4 with TRBJ1-2; 8 bases are a match to TRBD1. V was pared by 6 bases and J by 8 bases, with 8 bases of the junction left unmatched. The CDR3 has 13 residues. For the CDR3, the DNA is TGTGCCAGCAGAGAAACAGGGGGAGGCGGCTACACCTTC. This sequence encodes CASRETGGGGYTF.

J is TRBJ2-5 and V is TRBV11-1; TRBD2 agrees at 8 bases. J was trimmed by 7 bases and V by 4 bases; bases with no gene match: 11. This CDR3 is built from 15 residues. CDR1 and CDR2 (germline): SGHAT, FQDESV (reference sequence). CDR3 DNA sequence: TGTGCCAGCAGCTCCTCTCCGGGGGGGCCGTGGACCCAGTACTTC. This sequence encodes CASSSSPGGPWTQYF. The full variable domain, in which reference TRBV11-1 and TRBJ2-5 provide the parts outside the CDR3, is EAEVAQSPRYKITEKSQAVAFWCDPISGHATLYWYRQILGQGPELLVQFQDESVVDDSQLPKDRFSAERLKGVDSTLKIQPAELGDSAMYLCASSSSPGGPWTQYFGPGTRLLVL.

V is TRBV28 and J is TRBJ2-1; possible D gene TRBD2, 5 bases. Germline V gene sequence: CDR1 MDHEN, CDR2 SYDVKM. The CDR3 is made up of 14 amino acids. V was pared by 5 bases and J by 4 bases, with 12 bases between. CDR3: CASSPPRGYNEQFF. DNA of the CDR3: TGTGCCAGCAGTCCCCCTCGAGGGTACAATGAGCAGTTCTTC.

This chain links TRBV7-6 with TRBJ2-7; maybe TRBD1 (5 bases). The CDR3 extends over 15 amino acids. Trimming shortened V by 5 bases and J by 3 bases, and 17 bases separated the two germline ends. Germline CDR1 reads SGHVS; CDR2 reads FNYEAQ. CDR3 amino acids: CASSGVKGDNYEQYF. The CDR3, as DNA: TGTGCCAGCAGCGGGGTAAAAGGGGATAACTACGAGCAGTACTTC.

The CDR3 DNA reads TGTGCCAGCAGCCGTCTAGGCATGGAGACTGAAGCTTTCTTT. Protein sequence: CASSRLGMETEAFF. The rearrangement links TRBV3-1 (or the pseudogene TRBV3-2) to TRBJ1-1; D not resolved. The CDR3 totals 14 residues. V dropped 4 bases and J dropped 5 bases, with 14 bases sitting between them. Germline CDR1 reads LGHDT; CDR2 reads YNNKEL (reference sequence).

The rearrangement joins TRBV5-1 to TRBJ2-3; D is unresolved. V shed 2 bases and J shed 2 bases, with 9 bases lying between them. The germline gives CDR1 SGHRS, CDR2 YFSETQ. The CDR3 length is 14 residues. In DNA form, the CDR3 reads TGCGCCAGCAGCTTCCGGCCCAACACAGATACGCAGTATTTT. The encoded protein is CASSFRPNTDTQYF.

The CDR3 nucleotides are TGTGCCAGCAGCAGGGGCAGTCACGTACAAGAGACCCAGTACTTC. It encodes CASSRGSHVQETQYF. The rearrangement uses TRBV5-4 and TRBJ2-5, with D possibly matching TRBD1 (5 bases). Looked up from germline, CDR1 is SGHNT and CDR2 is YYREEE (reference sequence). Trimming shortened V by 4 bases and J by 2 bases, and 15 bases separated the two germline ends. CDR3 size: 15 residues.